A single sample is the source of the 22 T cell receptor beta chains below, sequenced in a study of T cells after yellow fever vaccination. TCRdb re-called the 5' RACE reads through MiXCR, storing one row per CDR3 protein. Here the sample spans 300,000 to 400,000 distinct CDR3 sequences, about 11% being singletons. Sequenced here: CD4+ T cells sorted from PBMCs, sampled 45 days after the yellow fever booster vaccination. Receptors originate from a man aged 18 to 29 who received the YFV17D yellow fever vaccine.

This clonotype was seen only a few times. V usage is TRBV7-2 and J usage is TRBJ2-2; D tentatively reads TRBD1 or TRBD2 (5 bases each). Germline CDR1 SGHTA, CDR2 FQGNSA. The CDR3 covers 13 residues. V gave up 4 bases and J gave up 6 bases, with 9 bases separating them. The CDR3 is CASSSGTPGELFF. The CDR3 bases are TGTGCCAGCAGCTCTGGGACGCCCGGGGAGCTGTTTTTT.

This clonotype was counted at least ten times. V is TRBV6-5 and J is TRBJ1-1; a possible D gene is TRBD1 (5 bases). The CDR3 is made up of 13 amino acids. The ends were cut back, 2 bases at V and 3 bases at J, with 7 bases in the middle. Germline V lookup: CDR1 MNHEY, CDR2 SVGAGI. The CDR3 DNA reads as TGTGCCAGCAGTTACCGGGGGGACACTGAAGCTTTCTTT. Translating gives CASSYRGDTEAFF.

J is TRBJ1-1 and V is TRBV18; 7 bases match TRBD1. Trimming took 3 bases from V and 0 from J; bases not matched to a gene: 7. The germline V gene has CDR1 KGHSH and CDR2 LQKENI. This CDR3 has 16 residues. CDR3 residues: CASSPSEGAMNTEAFF. CDR3 in DNA: TGTGCCAGCTCACCTTCGGAGGGGGCCATGAACACTGAAGCTTTCTTT.

In this sample, this clonotype turned up a few times. This rearrangement joins TRBV5-5 to TRBJ1-4; D unclear. The CDR3 has 13 amino acids. Per the germline V gene, CDR1 is SGHKS and CDR2 is YYEKEE (reference sequence). Trimming left V 0 bases short and J 4 bases short, with 4 bases between. CDR3 in DNA: TGTGCCAGCAGCTTGGCCGATAATGAAAAACTGTTTTTT. It is translated as CASSLADNEKLFF. Together with reference TRBV5-5 and TRBJ1-4, the CDR3 gives the full variable domain: DAGVTQSPTHLIKTRGQQVTLRCSPISGHKSVSWYQQVLGQGPQFIFQYYEKEERGRGNFPDRFSARQFPNYSSELNVNALLLGDSALYLCASSLADNEKLFFGSGTQLSVL.

The chain is built from TRBV14 and TRBJ2-5, with 8 nucleotides matching TRBD2. Per the germline V gene, CDR1 is SGHDN and CDR2 is FVKESK. The trim removed 4 bases at V and 4 bases at J, leaving 2 bases unmatched. The CDR3 runs to 13 residues. CDR3 DNA sequence: TGTGCCAGCAGCCGCGGGGGGACAGAGACCCAGTACTTC. The encoded protein is CASSRGGTETQYF. Looking up the rest from reference TRBV14 and TRBJ2-5 gives the full variable domain: EAGVTQFPSHSVIEKGQTVTLRCDPISGHDNLYWYRRVMGKEIKFLLHFVKESKQDESGMPNNRFLAERTGGTYSTLKVQPAELEDSGVYFCASSRGGTETQYFGPGTRLLVL.

The table lists this clonotype with a few counts. The chain recombines TRBV14 with TRBJ1-1; D call uncertain. The CDR3 covers 15 residues. Deletions cut 4 bases from V and 4 bases from J, with 16 bases between. The germline CDR1 and CDR2 sequences are SGHDN and FVKESK. CDR3 sequence: CASSLPGSTGTEAFF. For the CDR3, the DNA is TGTGCCAGCAGCCTACCAGGATCGACTGGCACTGAAGCTTTCTTT.

The V gene is TRBV15, the J gene TRBJ2-7, with D possibly matching TRBD1 (5 bases). The CDR3 covers 15 residues. V was trimmed by 6 bases and J by 9 bases, leaving 24 bases between them. Germline V gene data show CDR1 as LNHNV and CDR2 as YYDKDF (reference sequence). In nucleotides, the CDR3 is TGTGCCACCAGAGGAGCCGGCAGGGTGGTACGAGGGCAGTACGTC. Translation: CATRGAGRVVRGQYV.

The V and J genes are TRBV27 and TRBJ2-4; unclear D gene. Trimming took 3 bases from V and 5 from J, leaving 11 bases between them. Germline V lookup: CDR1 MNHEY, CDR2 SMNVEV (reference sequence). The CDR3 loop spans 14 amino acids. Written as DNA, the CDR3 is TGTGCCAGCAGTTTTTTGGGCTCGGAAAACATTCAGTACTTC. Protein: CASSFLGSENIQYF.

V is TRBV4-3 and J is TRBJ1-4; tentative D call: TRBD1 (6 bases). Germline CDR1 is LGHNA and CDR2 is YSLEER. Deletions cut 0 bases from V and 7 bases from J, with 18 bases between. The CDR3 is 17 amino acids. CDR3 protein: CASSQDWAGAPREKLFF. CDR3 sequence (DNA): TGCGCCAGCAGCCAAGATTGGGCGGGGGCGCCCCGTGAAAAACTGTTTTTT.

This clonotype was seen more than once but under ten times. The rearrangement uses TRBV4-2 and TRBJ2-3; 7 bases line up with TRBD2. Germline CDR1 LGHNA, CDR2 YNFKEQ. The CDR3 has 17 residues. Trimming at V came to 0 bases and at J to 0 bases, leaving 6 bases not matched to a gene. The CDR3 DNA sequence: TGTGCCAGCAGCCAAGATAGGGCTAGCGGAAGCACAGATACGCAGTATTTT. Protein product: CASSQDRASGSTDTQYF.

This rearrangement joins TRBV23-1 to TRBJ2-4; no definite D call. TRBV23-1 counts as an open reading frame of uncertain function. The V and J ends lost 6 bases and 4 bases respectively, with 16 bases between them. The CDR3 runs 15 residues. The CDR3 spells CASRSPPRPKNIQYF. CDR3 in DNA: TGCGCCAGCAGGTCCCCCCCCAGGCCTAAAAACATTCAGTACTTC.

This clonotype was seen a few times. This rearrangement joins TRBV20-1 to TRBJ2-1, with 9 bases fitting TRBD2. The CDR3 runs to 18 residues. Trimming cost V 6 bases and J 2 bases; bases outside gene matches: 17. Germline assignment: CDR1 DFQATT and CDR2 SNEGSKA (reference sequence). The CDR3 region is CSAPGRAGGGNTYNEQFF. As DNA, the CDR3 is TGCAGTGCCCCAGGGCGAGCGGGGGGAGGGAATACCTACAATGAGCAGTTCTTC.

The rearrangement links TRBV25-1 to TRBJ2-5; tentatively, D is TRBD2 (7 bases). CDR3 length equals 16 residues. Trimming removed 8 bases from V and 4 bases from J, with 23 bases in between. Germline V gives CDR1 MGHDK, CDR2 SYGVNS. CDR3 sequence: CASAWAGAVPGETQYF. The CDR3 coding sequence is TGTGCCAGCGCCTGGGCGGGGGCCGTCCCGGGAGAGACCCAGTACTTC.

This clonotype was picked up a small number of times. The J gene is TRBJ1-5, the V gene TRBV5-6; D ambiguous. Germline CDR1 and CDR2: SGHDT and YYEEEE. Trimming pared 3 bases from V and 9 bases from J, leaving 16 bases between. There are 14 residues in the CDR3. The CDR3 nucleotides read TGTGCCAGCAGCTCTAGGGCGGAGCTGAGGCCCCAGCATTTT. Translating gives CASSSRAELRPQHF.

This clonotype occurred a few times. This sequence joins TRBV12-3 or TRBV12-4 and TRBJ2-7; TRBD2 is a possible D gene (5 bases). The CDR3 runs to 13 residues. Trimming cost V 3 bases and J 4 bases, with 10 bases left between them. Written as DNA, the CDR3 is TGTGCCAGCAGTTTTGGCAGGACTTACGAGCAGTACGTC. Translation: CASSFGRTYEQYV.

The V gene is TRBV5-1, the J gene TRBJ1-1; D unresolved. Germline CDR1 SGHRS, CDR2 YFSETQ. V dropped 1 base and J dropped 4 bases, with 8 bases sitting between them. The CDR3 has 13 amino acids. The CDR3 loop is CASSLSLSTEAFF. The CDR3 DNA follows: TGCGCCAGCAGCTTGAGTCTGTCCACTGAAGCTTTCTTT.

The genes are TRBV12-3 or TRBV12-4 and TRBJ1-5, with D unclear. This CDR3 has 14 amino acids. With 2 bases removed from V and 2 bases from J, the gap between germline ends came to 7 bases. The CDR3 DNA reads TGTGCCAGCAGTTTATTGGTTGGCAATCAGCCCCAGCATTTT. Protein: CASSLLVGNQPQHF.

This clonotype was detected only a few times. The chain joins TRBV5-1 to TRBJ1-4; no reliable D call. CDR1 and CDR2 (germline): SGHRS, YFSETQ. This CDR3 is 15 amino acids long. The V and J ends lost 4 bases and 8 bases respectively, with 18 bases between them. The CDR3 protein is CASSPMTRSDEKLFF. The CDR3 region has the DNA TGCGCCAGCAGCCCGATGACAAGGTCTGACGAAAAACTGTTTTTT. Full variable domain (rest looked up from reference TRBV5-1 and TRBJ1-4): KAGVTQTPRYLIKTRGQQVTLSCSPISGHRSVSWYQQTPGQGLQFLFEYFSETQRNKGNFPGRFSGRQFSNSRSEMNVSTLELGDSALYLCASSPMTRSDEKLFFGSGTQLSVL.

A few counts support this clonotype. V usage is TRBV9 and J usage is TRBJ1-2; D not certain. Germline V gene data show CDR1 as SGDLS and CDR2 as YYNGEE. The germline V and J ends were trimmed by 4 bases and 3 bases, with 19 bases remaining between them. The CDR3 sequence is 16 residues long. CDR3 loop: CASSPRTANLDYGYTF. Here the CDR3 DNA reads TGTGCCAGCAGCCCCCGGACGGCTAACTTAGACTATGGCTACACCTTC.

Only a few counts were recorded for this clonotype. The chain is built from TRBV27 and TRBJ2-5, with TRBD1 matching 8 bases. The ends lost 8 bases at V and 4 bases at J; junction bases unmatched: 6. The CDR3 extends over 13 amino acids. CDR1 MNHEY and CDR2 SMNVEV come from the germline V gene (reference sequence). This CDR3 reads CASGQGSGETQYF. CDR3 in DNA: TGTGCCAGCGGACAGGGAAGTGGAGAGACCCAGTACTTC.

The chain links TRBV14 to TRBJ2-1; tentatively, D is TRBD2 (5 bases). There are 14 residues in the CDR3. Trimming removed 0 bases at V and 8 bases at J, with 11 bases between. CDR1 is SGHDN, CDR2 FVKESK, per germline. The CDR3 here is CASSQESGLYEQFF. The CDR3 coding sequence is TGTGCCAGCAGCCAAGAAAGCGGATTATATGAGCAGTTCTTC.

This clonotype was seen ten or more times. The gene calls are TRBV5-1 and TRBJ1-2, with TRBD1 matching over 7 bases. V lost 0 bases, J lost 4 bases, and 3 bases stayed unmatched. The length of the CDR3 is 14 residues. The germline CDR1 and CDR2 sequences are SGHRS and YFSETQ. CDR3 sequence reads: CASSLGQGSYGYTF. As DNA, the CDR3 is TGCGCCAGCAGCTTGGGACAGGGCTCCTATGGCTACACCTTC.